This entry concerns a single T cell receptor beta chain. The entry originates in a study of beta chain features in type 1 diabetes. Reverse transcription of all isolated RNA meant that expressed TCRB transcripts were sequenced. The method was immunoSEQ multiplex PCR; TCRdb's version includes in-frame clones alone and lacks a portion of them. The repertoire holds 350,000 to 400,000 clones, with about 15% as singletons. CDR3 length: 11 residues. Germline V gives CDR1 MDHEN, CDR2 SYDVKM. The germline V and J ends were trimmed by 3 bases and 6 bases, with 2 bases remaining between them. The sequenced sample was naive CD4+ T cells from blood. The genes are TRBV28 and TRBJ1-4; D is unresolved. This receptor was taken from a woman younger than 30 in good health. As DNA, the CDR3 is TGTGCCAGCAGTTTCGATGAAAAACTGTTTTTT. It specifies CASSFDEKLFF.